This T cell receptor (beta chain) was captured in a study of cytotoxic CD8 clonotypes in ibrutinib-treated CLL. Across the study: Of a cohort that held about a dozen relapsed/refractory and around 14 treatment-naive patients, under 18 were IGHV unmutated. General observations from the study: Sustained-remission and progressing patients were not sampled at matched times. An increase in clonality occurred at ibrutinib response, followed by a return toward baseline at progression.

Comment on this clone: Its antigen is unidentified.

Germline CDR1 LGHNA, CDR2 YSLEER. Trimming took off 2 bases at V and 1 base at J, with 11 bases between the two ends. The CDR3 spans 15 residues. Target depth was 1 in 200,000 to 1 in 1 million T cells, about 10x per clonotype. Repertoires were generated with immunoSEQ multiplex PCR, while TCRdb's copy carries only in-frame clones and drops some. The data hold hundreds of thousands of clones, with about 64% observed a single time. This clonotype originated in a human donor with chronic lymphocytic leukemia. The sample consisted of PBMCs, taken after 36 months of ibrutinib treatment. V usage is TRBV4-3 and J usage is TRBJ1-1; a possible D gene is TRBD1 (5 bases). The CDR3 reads CASSQPGAQNTEAFF. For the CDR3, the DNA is TGCGCCAGCAGCCAACCCGGGGCTCAGAACACTGAAGCTTTCTTT.